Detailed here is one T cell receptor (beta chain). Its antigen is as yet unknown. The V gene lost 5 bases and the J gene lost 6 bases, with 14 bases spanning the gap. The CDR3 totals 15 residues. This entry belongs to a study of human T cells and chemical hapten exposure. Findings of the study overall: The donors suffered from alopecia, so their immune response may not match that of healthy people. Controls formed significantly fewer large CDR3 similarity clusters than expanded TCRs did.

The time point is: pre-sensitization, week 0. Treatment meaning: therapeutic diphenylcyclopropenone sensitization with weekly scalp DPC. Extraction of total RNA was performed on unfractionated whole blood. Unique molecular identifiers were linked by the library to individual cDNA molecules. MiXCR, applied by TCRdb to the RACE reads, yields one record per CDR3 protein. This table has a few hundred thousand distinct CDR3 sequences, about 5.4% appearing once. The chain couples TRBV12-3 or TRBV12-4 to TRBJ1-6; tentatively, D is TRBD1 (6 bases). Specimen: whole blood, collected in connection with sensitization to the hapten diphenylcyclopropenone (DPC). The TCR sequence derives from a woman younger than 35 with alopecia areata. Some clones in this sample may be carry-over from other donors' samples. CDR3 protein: CASSPRGAGNSPLHF. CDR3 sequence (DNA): TGTGCCAGCAGTCCCAGGGGTGCGGGTAATTCACCCCTCCACTTT.